The present entry profiles one T cell receptor beta chain with its context. In its sample, this clone was seen once. Its antigen is not yet known. No much larger clone is present one base from it, and per-base qualities are unavailable. The CDR3 regions of human TCRbeta chains were subjected to immunosequencing. The published analysis was carried out like this. TCRs in the repertoires were matched against a reference library of SARS-CoV-2-specific TCRs that had been generated with the MIRA antigen-specificity platform. Breadth meant the fraction of unique TCRs that were SARS-CoV-2-associated, whereas depth meant the fraction of total T cells that were SARS-CoV-2-associated. Using the MIRA data, every spike-specific TCR was mapped to the spike region that the TCR reacted to and assigned to either a CD4 or a CD8 class. Log10-transformed breadth and depth values were compared by one-way ANOVA with Sidak's multiple comparisons tests. TCRdb re-hosts the immuneACCESS table, in-frame sequences only. Its copies lack some clones; in the studies checked, an unresolved V gene accounts for under half of them, and the cause for the rest is not known. That table supplies the V and J calls and clone size; D and trimming were determined from the DNA. The sample has 50,000 to 60,000 clones on record, 75% to 90% of them singletons. The biggest ten clones account for about 15% of the sample.

From the cysteine through the phenylalanine, the CDR3 covers 16 amino acids. Just CDR3 DNA is preserved here, 48 bases in frame from base 1. V is cut by 0 bases and J by 4 bases, and the space between the germline ends is 15 bases. CDR1 and CDR2 (SNHLY, FYNNEI) derive from the germline V gene. Read against the paper, the sample's time point label means: baseline before first vaccination. Samples from vaccinated people were obtained from the UK trials COV001 and COV002, which included a single-blind randomized controlled phase 2/3 trial of AZD1222 (ChAdOx1 nCoV-19) in healthy adults. For TCRbeta chain sequencing, PBMC samples were collected from trial participants at day 0 and at day 28 after the second dose. The data stem from a study of T cell responses to AZD1222 COVID-19 vaccine (dated by TCRdb to about 2021). Broadly, across the study: AZD1222 recipients given second doses at about 4 weeks or at about 12 weeks were pooled, since spike-specific TCR depth and breadth were not found to differ between the two schedules. TCR sequencing was performed for 233 trial participants, of whom 200 to 210 were given two doses of AZD1222 and approximately 25 were given two doses of MenACWY control vaccine. Trial participants were enrolled by age into subgroups of 18-55, 56-69 and 70-plus years, and around 150, 29 and 61 TCR-sequenced participants, respectively, were included in these subgroups.

The research as a whole found: Participants were mostly white British, with more females than males. The authors suggested clonal diversity may have been underestimated. Because no day 14 peak-response samples were available, repertoires were characterized only after the peak T cell response. Conclusions about previously exposed vaccinees were limited because only six AZD1222 recipients were SARS-CoV-2 seropositive at baseline. Reportedly, almost half of the unique spike-specific TCRs recognized epitopes lying outside the regions that are mutated in the B.1.351 and B.1.1.7 variants. A significant rise in spike-specific TCR breadth and depth was observed after two AZD1222 doses relative to day 0 and relative to MenACWY recipients. The 56-69-year group was small, and its depth increase did not reach significance, likely because of low power. Vaccine-associated CD4 TCRs spanned the whole spike protein, with dominant responses in regions 160-218 and 743-854.

The source of this sequence is an adult in good health. The chain is assembled from TRBV2 and TRBJ1-2; the D region possibly corresponds to TRBD1 (5 bases align). Sample: peripheral blood, taken on day 0 of AZD1222 vaccination. The CDR3 region: CASSEAAGGSFYGYTF. The DNA sequence follows: TGTGCCAGCAGTGAAGCGGCCGGGGGGAGTTTCTATGGCTACACCTTC.